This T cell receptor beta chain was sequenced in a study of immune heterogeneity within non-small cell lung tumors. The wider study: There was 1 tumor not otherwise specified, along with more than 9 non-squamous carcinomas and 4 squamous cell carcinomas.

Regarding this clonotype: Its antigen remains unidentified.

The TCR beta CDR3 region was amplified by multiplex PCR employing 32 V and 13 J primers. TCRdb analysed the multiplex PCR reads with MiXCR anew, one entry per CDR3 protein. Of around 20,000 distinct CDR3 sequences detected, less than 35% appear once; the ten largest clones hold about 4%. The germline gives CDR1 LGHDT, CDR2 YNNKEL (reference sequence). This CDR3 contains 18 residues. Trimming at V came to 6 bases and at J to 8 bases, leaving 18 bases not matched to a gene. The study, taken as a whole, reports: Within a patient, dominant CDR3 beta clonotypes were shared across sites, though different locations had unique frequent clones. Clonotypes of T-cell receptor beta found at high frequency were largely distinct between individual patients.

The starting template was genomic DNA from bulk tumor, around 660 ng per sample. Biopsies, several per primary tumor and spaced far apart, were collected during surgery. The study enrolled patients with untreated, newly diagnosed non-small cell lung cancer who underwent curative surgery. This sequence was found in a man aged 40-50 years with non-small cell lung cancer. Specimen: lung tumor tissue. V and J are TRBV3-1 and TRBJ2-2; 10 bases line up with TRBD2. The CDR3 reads CASRRGPSGSTLRGELFF. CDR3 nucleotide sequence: TGTGCCAGCAGGCGAGGCCCTAGCGGGAGTACCCTTAGAGGGGAGCTGTTTTTT.